The 16 T cell receptor beta chains in this list originate from one sample, sequenced in a study of blood T cells in healthy people across ages. Using a J-beta primer mix together with a sample-barcoded 5' primer, a second PCR was run for about 7 to 12 cycles. Each CDR3 protein is one row after TCRdb ran MiXCR on the 5' RACE reads. The sample holds about 1.5 million distinct CDR3 sequences, approximately 39% seen once. Sequencing was carried out using blood. All receptors come from a woman aged 18-30 years in good health.

The CDR3 region is CASSHVRSTDTQYF. CDR3 DNA: TGTGCCAGCTCACACGTGAGGAGCACAGATACGCAGTATTTT. The chain has TRBV18 and TRBJ2-3; no clear D gene. The germline V gene has CDR1 KGHSH and CDR2 LQKENI. The CDR3 is 14 amino acids. Between the trimmed V and J ends, which lost 4 bases and 0 bases, there was a span of 8 bases.

The rearrangement uses TRBV21-1 and TRBJ1-5. TRBV21-1 is reported as a pseudogene. The CDR3 runs to 16 residues. The CDR3 loop reads CASSKVVQQCNQPQHF. As DNA, the CDR3 is TGTGCCAGCAGCAAAGTTGTTCAACAGTGCAATCAGCCCCAGCATTTT.

V is TRBV7-2 and J is TRBJ2-5; D unresolved. The CDR3 loop spans 13 amino acids. In germline, CDR1 is SGHTA, CDR2 FQGNSA. Trimming removed 6 bases from V and 7 bases from J, with 15 bases in between. CDR3 nucleotides: TGTGCCAGCAGTGCAGACGTGGGTGGGACCCAGTACTTC. This translates into CASSADVGGTQYF.

Only a few counts were recorded for this clonotype. The chain is built from TRBV12-3 or TRBV12-4 and TRBJ2-5; D may correspond to TRBD1 or TRBD2 (5 bases each). The length of the CDR3 is 14 residues. Between the trimmed V and J ends, which lost 6 bases and 2 bases, there was a span of 13 bases. The DNA for the CDR3 is TGTGCCAGCAGCCCCATGGGGACGCAAGAGACCCAGTACTTC. Residues: CASSPMGTQETQYF.

The gene calls are TRBV13 and TRBJ2-7; possibly TRBD2 for D (5 bases). Germline assignment: CDR1 PRHDT and CDR2 FYEKMQ (reference sequence). This CDR3 has 15 residues. V dropped 6 bases and J dropped 7 bases, with 22 bases sitting between them. The CDR3, as DNA: TGTGCCAGCAGTTCTGGTGGTAGCGCCTACAATGAGCAGTACTTC. This translates into CASSSGGSAYNEQYF.

The chain carries TRBV20-1 and TRBJ2-3, with TRBD1 identical over 9 bases. The CDR3 sequence is 13 residues long. Trimming took 5 bases from V and 6 from J; bases not matched to a gene: 6. Germline loops: CDR1 DFQATT, CDR2 SNEGSKA (reference sequence). CDR3 residues: CSAGTGIRDTQYF. The CDR3 DNA is TGCAGTGCTGGGACAGGGATCAGGGATACGCAGTATTTT.

This clonotype was recorded a few times. V gene TRBV7-2 combines with J gene TRBJ1-4; 7 bases map to TRBD1. Germline CDR1 reads SGHTA; CDR2 reads FQGNSA. The ends lost 2 bases at V and 4 bases at J; junction bases unmatched: 4. The CDR3 runs to 15 residues. CDR3 loop: CASSLRTGFNEKLFF. The CDR3 bases are TGTGCCAGCAGCTTACGGACAGGTTTTAATGAAAAACTGTTTTTT.

The chain carries TRBV6-6 and TRBJ2-3; D ambiguous. The V end was cut by 3 bases, the J end by 2 bases, with 12 bases between. Germline CDR1 and CDR2: MNHNY and SVGAGI (reference sequence). The CDR3 contains 15 residues. CDR3 nucleotides: TGTGCCAGCAGTTATCCGAAAGACAACACAGATACGCAGTATTTT. The encoded protein is CASSYPKDNTDTQYF.

Only one count was recorded for this clonotype. V usage is TRBV30 and J usage is TRBJ1-2; D perhaps matches TRBD1 (6 bases). Germline-derived CDR1 and CDR2 are GTSNPN and SVGIG (reference sequence). The CDR3 contains 14 residues. V gave up 6 bases and J gave up 5 bases, with 19 bases separating them. The CDR3 here is CACKEDSLGYGYTF. DNA for the CDR3: TGTGCCTGTAAAGAGGACAGCTTGGGATATGGCTACACCTTC. The variable domain in full, completed from reference TRBV30 and TRBJ1-2, reads SQTIHQWPATLVQPVGSPLSLECTVEGTSNPNLYWYRQAAGRGLQLLFYSVGIGQISSEVPQNLSASRPQDRQFILSSKKLLLSDSGFYLCACKEDSLGYGYTFGSGTRLTVV.

The CDR3 loop reads CSASRSYSYNEQFF. DNA for the CDR3: TGCAGTGCTTCGAGGTCCTACTCCTACAATGAGCAGTTCTTC. This chain links TRBV20-1 with TRBJ2-1; no firm D call. V lost 5 bases and J 0 bases, leaving 11 bases between the germline ends. The germline gives CDR1 DFQATT, CDR2 SNEGSKA (reference sequence). There are 14 residues in the CDR3.

This clonotype was seen more than once but under ten times. The chain couples TRBV29-1 to TRBJ2-1; tentative D call: TRBD1 (5 bases). Germline V gives CDR1 SQVTM, CDR2 ANQGSEA. There are 12 residues in the CDR3. The V and J ends lost 4 bases and 9 bases respectively, with 13 bases between them. This CDR3 is CSVGGQILEQFF. The CDR3 DNA sequence: TGCAGCGTTGGTGGACAAATCCTTGAGCAGTTCTTC.

This clonotype came up a few times. The gene calls are TRBV2 and TRBJ2-5; D is uncertain. Trimming left V 6 bases short and J 2 bases short, with 13 bases between. This CDR3 has 14 residues. Germline CDR1 reads SNHLY; CDR2 reads FYNNEI. CDR3 nucleotides: TGTGCCAGCAGATTACGAGTGGTACAAGAGACCCAGTACTTC. Its translation: CASRLRVVQETQYF.

This clonotype was observed a few times. For the CDR3, the DNA is TGTGCCAGCAGCGCTTCCGGGACCACCGCCAAAAACATTCAGTACTTC. Its translation: CASSASGTTAKNIQYF. This chain links TRBV7-2 with TRBJ2-4; D tentatively reads TRBD1 or TRBD2 (5 bases each). The CDR3 totals 16 residues. The V gene lost 5 bases and the J gene lost 1 base, with 15 bases spanning the gap. CDR1 is SGHTA and CDR2 is FQGNSA in the germline V gene.

V usage is TRBV9 and J usage is TRBJ2-1; D is possibly TRBD2 (7 bases). Germline V gene lookup returns CDR1 SGDLS and CDR2 YYNGEE. The ends were cut back, 4 bases at V and 0 bases at J, with 14 bases in the middle. CDR3 length: 16 amino acids. Written as DNA, the CDR3 is TGTGCCAGCAGCCCCCGGGAGGACAGCTCCTACAATGAGCAGTTCTTC. Its protein is CASSPREDSSYNEQFF.

A few counts support this clonotype. V usage is TRBV2 and J usage is TRBJ2-1, with TRBD1 identical over 7 bases. Germline V lookup: CDR1 SNHLY, CDR2 FYNNEI. The junction had 7 bases not matched to a gene; V was cut back by 7 bases and J by 7 bases. This CDR3 region has 13 residues. CDR3 residues: CASTRQGRNEQFF. The CDR3 DNA reads as TGTGCCAGCACCCGACAGGGCAGGAATGAGCAGTTCTTC.

The chain employs TRBV6-5 and TRBJ2-1; TRBD1 aligns across 7 bases. The germline V gene encodes CDR1 MNHEY and CDR2 SVGAGI. V shed 2 bases, J shed 5 bases, and the junction held 6 bases outside the gene matches. This CDR3 is built from 15 residues. Written as DNA, the CDR3 is TGTGCCAGCAGTTACCAGACAGGGATCCACAATGAGCAGTTCTTC. Its protein is CASSYQTGIHNEQFF.